A single TCR beta chain is shown here with its context. These data originate in a study of blood T cell repertoires in COVID-19. Turning to the study itself: Some COVID-19 samples were acute and others convalescent; all came from the United States, Italy and Spain. PBMCs, B-cell-depleted T cells, or T cells provided the cDNA or gDNA that made up the material.

As handled by the study authors: Amplification from reference gene primers served as the basis for estimated nucleated cell counts. This table comes from immunoSEQ multiplex PCR, and its TCRdb copy is limited to in-frame clones, with some not included. D and trimming were read from the DNA, whereas the V and J calls and clone size are those reported in that table. The table shows about 45,000 clones, with around nine tenths occurring only once. The sequence derives from a human donor in a cohort sampled during active COVID-19. Sequenced: peripheral blood.

CDR3 protein: CATSRDRVRVPYEQYF. CDR3 nucleotide sequence: TGTGCCACCAGCAGAGATCGGGTGAGGGTCCCGTACGAGCAGTACTTC. This chain uses TRBV15 with TRBJ2-7; D perhaps matches TRBD2 (5 bases). Trimming removed 0 bases at V and 4 bases at J, with 16 bases between. The CDR3 totals 16 residues. The germline V gene encodes CDR1 LNHNV and CDR2 YYDKDF (reference sequence).